Detailed here is one T cell receptor (beta chain). The antigen is unknown. This entry comes from a study of T cells expressing NK-cell markers. Looking at the study overall: From sorted CD3+CD56+NKG2C+, CD3+CD56+NKG2C- and CD3+CD56-NKG2C+ T cells came the TCR beta repertoires. Seven donors tested HCMV-seropositive and one tested seronegative among the eight sequenced.

Generation of TCR beta cDNA was performed by 5'RACE template switching incorporating UMIs. TCRdb reanalyzed the 5' RACE reads, giving one entry per CDR3 protein sequence and no DNA. Found here are about 160,000 distinct CDR3 sequences; the top ten clones hold around 20%. Study-level results: Of the CD8+ T cell pool in about six donors, about 1.0-7.0% was accounted for by dominant NKG2C+ clonotypes.

Germline CDR1 reads SQVTM; CDR2 reads ANQGSEA. This CDR3 contains 12 residues. The receptor was derived from a woman between 18 and 69 years old in good health. This rearrangement joins TRBV29-1 to TRBJ2-7. What was sequenced was blood T cells: a sorted CD56 or NKG2C T cell subset, CD4+ or CD8+ T cells, or bulk PBMC T cells (not recorded which). The CDR3 spells CSAQGTSYEQYF.